A single sample gave rise to the 21 T cell receptor beta chains below, sequenced in a study of TIL therapy for anti-PD-1-resistant metastatic lung cancer. The immunoSEQ assay was v3. Here immunoSEQ multiplex PCR was the method, and the copy in TCRdb shows in-frame clones only, minus some. Here the sample spans approximately 97,000 clones, around 71% being singletons. Time point defined: pre-treatment sample, taken before nivolumab and TIL therapy. The tumor samples were excised metastases, mostly pleural nodules or supraclavicular lymph nodes. This sample comprised tumor tissue, obtained at baseline. All receptors come from a person between 30 and 80 years old with non-small cell lung cancer.

As DNA, the CDR3 is TGTGCCACCAGTGATTTGACAGGGGGTGAGCAGTACTTC. It is translated as CATSDLTGGEQYF. V usage is TRBV24-1 and J usage is TRBJ2-7; the match to TRBD1 covers 8 bases. This CDR3 comprises 13 residues. The J segment lost 7 bases and the V segment lost 0 bases, leaving 1 base of the junction unmatched. CDR1 and CDR2 (germline): KGHDR, SFDVKD.

This clone was observed a few times. This chain links TRBV7-9 with TRBJ2-7, with 8 bases identical to TRBD2. The CDR3 runs 14 residues. Germline values: CDR1 SEHNR, CDR2 FQNEAQ (reference sequence). V lost 5 bases, J lost 2 bases, and 5 bases stayed unmatched. In DNA form, the CDR3 reads TGTGCCAGCAGCCTACAAGCGGGAGCCTACGAGCAGTACTTC. Translation gives CASSLQAGAYEQYF.

CDR3 DNA sequence: TGTGCCAGCAGCCTTAGCGGGGTTATCGATGAGCAGTTCTTC. It specifies CASSLSGVIDEQFF. This chain connects TRBV7-3 to TRBJ2-1, with 8 positions matching TRBD2. The CDR3 is 14 amino acids. Trimming took 5 bases from V and 8 from J; bases not matched to a gene: 8. Germline CDR1 reads SGHTA; CDR2 reads FQGTGA.

The chain carries TRBV4-2 and TRBJ2-3, with D tentatively TRBD2 (6 bases). The CDR3 has 16 amino acids. The V gene lost 3 bases and the J gene lost 6 bases, with 19 bases spanning the gap. Germline values: CDR1 LGHNA, CDR2 YNFKEQ. The CDR3 is CASSQPVGVGGDTQYF. The CDR3 nucleotides read TGTGCCAGCAGCCAGCCCGTAGGGGTCGGAGGGGATACGCAGTATTTT.

This chain uses TRBV5-1 with TRBJ2-6; the match to TRBD2 covers 7 bases. The V gene end was trimmed by 8 bases and the J gene end by 1 base; junction bases not matched to a gene: 6. Germline loops: CDR1 SGHRS, CDR2 YFSETQ. The CDR3 runs to 15 residues. As DNA, the CDR3 is TGCGCCAGTAGCCTGGGAGGGTCTGGGGCCAACGTCCTGACTTTC. Encoded protein: CASSLGGSGANVLTF.

The gene calls are TRBV28 and TRBJ2-1; no reliable D call. The germline V gene has CDR1 MDHEN and CDR2 SYDVKM. The length of the CDR3 is 14 residues. The ends were cut back, 6 bases at V and 5 bases at J, with 14 bases in the middle. The CDR3 DNA reads TGTGCCAGCAGGCCGGCTAGAGTGAACAATGAGCAGTTCTTC. Its protein is CASRPARVNNEQFF.

The sample holds one count of this clone. This rearrangement joins TRBV3-1 (or the pseudogene TRBV3-2) to TRBJ2-7, with TRBD1 matching over 7 bases. There are 15 residues in the CDR3. Germline CDR1 and CDR2: LGHDT and YNNKEL (reference sequence). V lost 4 bases to trimming and J lost 2 bases; unmatched junction nucleotides: 8. CDR3 nucleotide sequence: TGTGCCAGCAGCCGACAGGGAATGGGGGCCTACGAGCAGTACTTC. Translating it yields CASSRQGMGAYEQYF.

The chain recombines TRBV5-6 with TRBJ2-1, with 10 bases aligning to TRBD1. V dropped 3 bases and J dropped 8; count of bases not matched to a gene: 17. This CDR3 has 18 residues. Per germline, CDR1 SGHDT and CDR2 YYEEEE. As DNA, the CDR3 is TGTGCCAGCAGCTCCCCGGGACAGGGGCTAAATCCGCTCTATGAGCAGTTCTTC. Its translation is CASSSPGQGLNPLYEQFF.

The chain links TRBV13 to TRBJ1-3, with 7 positions matching TRBD1. V lost 0 bases to trimming and J lost 3 bases; unmatched junction nucleotides: 5. The CDR3 extends over 16 amino acids. Per germline, CDR1 PRHDT and CDR2 FYEKMQ (reference sequence). The CDR3 is CASSLGRGIGGNTIYF. The CDR3 DNA reads TGTGCCAGCAGCTTAGGCAGGGGGATCGGTGGAAACACCATATATTTT.

CDR3 nucleotides: TGTGCCAGCAGCTACTCGACAGGGCGGGACACTGAAGCTTTCTTT. Translating gives CASSYSTGRDTEAFF. The chain links TRBV7-3 to TRBJ1-1; 7 nucleotides match TRBD1. V lost 4 bases and J lost 3; bases outside the gene matches: 8. This CDR3 region has 15 residues. Germline-derived CDR1 and CDR2 are SGHTA and FQGTGA.

This clone showed up just a few times. The J gene is TRBJ2-2, the V gene TRBV27; tentatively, D is TRBD2 (9 bases). Trimming left V 6 bases short and J 5 bases short, with 28 bases between. Germline assignment: CDR1 MNHEY and CDR2 SMNVEV (reference sequence). The CDR3 is 19 residues long. CDR3 nucleotide sequence: TGTGCCAGCAGCCCGGGACAGGCTTTGGCTAGCGGGAATACCGGGGAGCTGTTTTTT. It yields the protein CASSPGQALASGNTGELFF.

J is TRBJ2-3 and V is TRBV6-1; D is possibly TRBD2 (5 bases). V lost 2 bases, J lost 5 bases, and 20 bases lay in between. Germline values: CDR1 MNHNS, CDR2 SASEGT. The CDR3 covers 17 residues. The CDR3 nucleotides read TGTGCCAGCAGTGAAAAGGCTAGCCAAATCCAAGTAGATACGCAGTATTTT. The encoded protein is CASSEKASQIQVDTQYF.

This clone was detected a few times. This chain connects TRBV3-1 (or the pseudogene TRBV3-2) to TRBJ1-3; D is unclear. CDR1 and CDR2 (germline): LGHDT, YNNKEL (reference sequence). This CDR3 comprises 12 residues. V gave up 4 bases and J gave up 4 bases, with 5 bases separating them. CDR3 sequence (DNA): TGTGCCAGCAGCCTTCCCGGAAACACCATATATTTT. This encodes CASSLPGNTIYF.

The chain has TRBV28 and TRBJ2-5; 8 bases are a match to TRBD1. V lost 6 bases to trimming and J lost 1 base; unmatched junction nucleotides: 7. From germline, CDR1 is MDHEN and CDR2 SYDVKM. The CDR3 length is 15 residues. The CDR3 spells CASSYRGVGQETQYF. The CDR3 DNA reads as TGTGCCAGCAGCTACAGGGGGGTGGGCCAAGAGACCCAGTACTTC. The whole variable domain, remainder taken from reference TRBV28 and TRBJ2-5, is DVKVTQSSRYLVKRTGEKVFLECVQDMDHENMFWYRQDPGLGLRLIYFSYDVKMKEKGDIPEGYSVSREKKERFSLILESASTNQTSMYLCASSYRGVGQETQYFGPGTRLLVL.

This clone has only one observation. This chain uses TRBV5-5 with TRBJ2-5, with D tentatively TRBD2 (6 bases). Germline values: CDR1 SGHKS, CDR2 YYEKEE (reference sequence). The V gene lost 0 bases and the J gene lost 2 bases, with 8 bases spanning the gap. This CDR3 is 14 amino acids long. DNA of the CDR3: TGTGCCAGCAGCTTGGTTCGGGGGCAAGAGACCCAGTACTTC. Protein product: CASSLVRGQETQYF.

This clone was seen a few times. The rearrangement uses TRBV28 and TRBJ1-5; TRBD1 matches at 7 bases. This CDR3 is built from 13 residues. V lost 11 bases to trimming and J lost 2 bases; unmatched junction nucleotides: 6. Germline values: CDR1 MDHEN, CDR2 SYDVKM. In DNA, the CDR3 is TGTGCCGAGACAGGGTCGGGCAATCAGCCCCAGCATTTT. Amino acids: CAETGSGNQPQHF.

The chain couples TRBV6-5 to TRBJ2-1; 10 bases agree with TRBD2. The CDR3 has 15 amino acids. CDR1 is MNHEY, CDR2 SVGAGI, per germline. The junction had 6 bases not matched to a gene; V was cut back by 2 bases and J by 8 bases. The CDR3 DNA is TGTGCCAGCAGTTACAACGGACTAGCGGCTGATGAGCAGTTCTTC. Translation gives CASSYNGLAADEQFF.

The chain employs TRBV28 and TRBJ2-1, with D tentatively TRBD2 (5 bases). V was trimmed by 3 bases and J by 0 bases, leaving 15 bases between them. This CDR3 contains 17 residues. CDR1 MDHEN and CDR2 SYDVKM come from the germline V gene. The CDR3 spells CASSFSNQRSSYNEQFF. The CDR3 DNA reads as TGTGCCAGCAGTTTTTCCAATCAGCGGAGCTCCTACAATGAGCAGTTCTTC. Full variable domain (remainder filled in from reference TRBV28 and TRBJ2-1): DVKVTQSSRYLVKRTGEKVFLECVQDMDHENMFWYRQDPGLGLRLIYFSYDVKMKEKGDIPEGYSVSREKKERFSLILESASTNQTSMYLCASSFSNQRSSYNEQFFGPGTRLTVL.

This chain links TRBV5-1 with TRBJ1-1; D unresolved. V was clipped by 4 bases and J by 2 bases, with 12 bases between them. The germline V gene has CDR1 SGHRS and CDR2 YFSETQ. The CDR3 consists of 14 residues. The CDR3 sequence is CASSLRLSNTEAFF. The DNA for the CDR3 is TGCGCCAGCAGCCTCAGACTTTCCAACACTGAAGCTTTCTTT. The complete variable domain, with remaining parts taken from reference TRBV5-1 and TRBJ1-1, reads KAGVTQTPRYLIKTRGQQVTLSCSPISGHRSVSWYQQTPGQGLQFLFEYFSETQRNKGNFPGRFSGRQFSNSRSEMNVSTLELGDSALYLCASSLRLSNTEAFFGQGTRLTVV.

The rearrangement joins TRBV6-6 to TRBJ2-3; D not certain. The CDR3 is made up of 16 amino acids. Germline loops: CDR1 MNHNY, CDR2 SVGAGI (reference sequence). V was shortened by 2 bases and J by 7 bases, with 19 bases between the two germline ends. The CDR3 sequence is CASSYLLSGGLHTQYF. Here the CDR3 DNA reads TGTGCCAGCAGTTACCTCCTGTCGGGCGGCTTGCATACGCAGTATTTT.

J is TRBJ2-2 and V is TRBV30; 7 positions agree with TRBD1. Germline V lookup: CDR1 GTSNPN, CDR2 SVGIG (reference sequence). The CDR3 covers 13 residues. Trimming cost V 2 bases and J 8 bases; bases outside gene matches: 5. The CDR3 region is CAWSTGDWGELFF. The CDR3 nucleotides are TGTGCCTGGAGTACAGGGGATTGGGGGGAGCTGTTTTTT. The complete variable domain, with remaining parts taken from reference TRBV30 and TRBJ2-2, reads SQTIHQWPATLVQPVGSPLSLECTVEGTSNPNLYWYRQAAGRGLQLLFYSVGIGQISSEVPQNLSASRPQDRQFILSSKKLLLSDSGFYLCAWSTGDWGELFFGEGSRLTVL.